Listed below are T cell receptor beta chains from one sample, sequenced in a study of blood T cell repertoires in COVID-19. Profiling relied on immunoSEQ multiplex PCR, and the TCRdb table lists in-frame clones only, not all of them. This sample has 200,000 to 250,000 clones; around 81% occur once, and the top ten carry 6.5% to 9.5%. The sample taken for sequencing was peripheral blood. The receptors were gathered from a woman over 75 with COVID-19, enrolled during active disease. CDR3s include the opening cysteine and the closing phenylalanine or tryptophan. D genes are given only for firm matches. Size values are once, few and many counts, or a class for expanded clones, and some rows have none.

length	size	V	D	J	DNA	CDR3
15	.	TRBV2	.	TRBJ1-6	TGTGCCAGCAGTGTACAGGGTGTAGGGGGATCACCCCTCCACTTT	CASSVQGVGGSPLHF
13	few	TRBV28	TRBD1	TRBJ1-2	TGTGCCAGCAGTCGACAGGGGACCTATGGCTACACCTTC	CASSRQGTYGYTF
14	few	TRBV3-1/TRBV3-2	.	TRBJ1-6	TGTGCCAGCAGCCAAGGACAGACGAGTTCACCCCTCCACTTT	CASSQGQTSSPLHF
16	.	TRBV7-3	TRBD2	TRBJ2-1	TGTGCCAGCAGCTTAACCCGGACTAGCAATTGGAATGAGCAGTTCTTC	CASSLTRTSNWNEQFF
17	once	TRBV18	.	TRBJ1-1	TGTGCCAGCTCACCAGACTGGGGGGGGGTCGTGAGAACTGAAGCTTTCTTT	CASSPDWGGVVRTEAFF
13	few	TRBV29-1	TRBD1	TRBJ1-2	TGCAGCGCCGCCGGGACAGGAAACTATGGCTACACCTTC	CSAAGTGNYGYTF
14	.	TRBV6-4	.	TRBJ2-2	TGTGCCAGCAGTGACTCGGAGGCCACCGGGGAGCTGTTTTTT	CASSDSEATGELFF
14	.	TRBV7-9	.	TRBJ1-1	TGTGCCAGCAGCCCCCGTCTGGCGAACACTGAAGCTTTCTTT	CASSPRLANTEAFF
12	once	TRBV5-1	.	TRBJ1-1	TGCGCCAGCAGCCGGGGTGAGGCTGAAGCTTTCTTT	CASSRGEAEAFF
16	.	TRBV5-4	TRBD2	TRBJ2-1	TGTGCCAGCAGCCCACGGGGAGGGACGCCCAGCAATGAGCAGTTCTTC	CASSPRGGTPSNEQFF
19	.	TRBV18	.	TRBJ1-6	TGTGCCAGCTCACCTTCTCTAAGGTTTGACTACTCCTATAATTCACCCCTCCACTTT	CASSPSLRFDYSYNSPLHF
18	.	TRBV19	.	TRBJ1-3	TGTGCCAGTACTCGACTTACTCCACGGGGGGGCTCTGGAAACACCATATATTTT	CASTRLTPRGGSGNTIYF
14	.	TRBV10-3	TRBD2	TRBJ2-7	TGTGCCATCGGCCATAGCGGGGGTTCCTACGAGCAGTACTTC	CAIGHSGGSYEQYF
17	.	TRBV18	.	TRBJ2-1	TGTGCCAGCTCACCAAGTATTTCCAGGGCAACCTACAATGAGCAGTTCTTC	CASSPSISRATYNEQFF
17	.	TRBV5-4	.	TRBJ1-4	TGTGCCAGCAGCTTGGGCGGGGGGGCCTCAACTAATGAAAAACTGTTTTTT	CASSLGGGASTNEKLFF
23	.	TRBV9	TRBD2	TRBJ2-1	TGTGCCAGCAGCCCCACTCTCATGACCGGGACTAGCGGGGGGGCCGTTAGACGCAGTGAGCAGTTCTTC	CASSPTLMTGTSGGAVRRSEQFF
12	.	TRBV7-8	.	TRBJ2-3	TGTGCCAGCAGCCTTCTCGTAGATACGCAGTATTTT	CASSLLVDTQYF
16	.	TRBV28	TRBD2	TRBJ2-1	TGTGCCAGCAGCGGGACTAGCGGGAGGATCCTAGATGAGCAGTTCTTC	CASSGTSGRILDEQFF
15	.	TRBV30	TRBD2	TRBJ2-3	TGTGCCTGGAGTCCAAAGACTAGCCGCAGAGATACGCAGTATTTT	CAWSPKTSRRDTQYF
15	once	TRBV5-8	TRBD1	TRBJ1-2	TGTGCCAGCAGCTTGGCTGGACAGGGGGTAAAAGGCTACACCTTC	CASSLAGQGVKGYTF
14	.	TRBV9	.	TRBJ1-2	TGTGCCAGCAGCGTAGCCCAGGTCAGCTATGGCTACACCTTC	CASSVAQVSYGYTF
12	.	TRBV5-1	TRBD1	TRBJ2-7	TGCGCCAGCAGTAGGGACAGCTACGAGCAGTACTTC	CASSRDSYEQYF
16	.	TRBV3-1/TRBV3-2	TRBD1	TRBJ2-1	TGTGCCAGCAGCCAAGAATTTACAGGGGGAGTCAATGAGCAGTTCTTC	CASSQEFTGGVNEQFF
15	.	TRBV9	.	TRBJ1-1	TGTGCCAGCAGCCCCTCAACAGTAGGTTCCACTGAAGCTTTCTTT	CASSPSTVGSTEAFF
15	.	TRBV3-1/TRBV3-2	.	TRBJ1-2	TGTGCCAGCAGCCAAGGCTTGGGGGCCCCAGGGGGCTACACCTTC	CASSQGLGAPGGYTF
15	.	TRBV3-1/TRBV3-2	TRBD2	TRBJ2-1	TGTGCCAGCAGCCAGGCGGGAGGCTCCTACAATGAGCAGTTCTTC	CASSQAGGSYNEQFF
12	.	TRBV24-1	.	TRBJ1-2	TGTGCCACCAGTGCTCACGACGGACTCCTATTCTTC	CATSAHDGLLFF
11	.	TRBV3-1/TRBV3-2	.	TRBJ1-4	TGTGCCAGCAGCCAACGGGGGAAACTGTTTTTT	CASSQRGKLFF
16	.	TRBV15	TRBD1	TRBJ1-5	TGTGCCACCAGCAGAGGGACAGGCGGGAGCAATCAGCCCCAGCATTTT	CATSRGTGGSNQPQHF
15	.	TRBV11-1	TRBD2	TRBJ2-1	TGTGCCAGCAGCTTAGAGGGAGGGTCCTACAATGAGCAGTTCTTC	CASSLEGGSYNEQFF
13	.	TRBV5-4	.	TRBJ1-2	TGTGCCAGCAGCTTTCCCCCAGGGGTTGGCTACACCTTC	CASSFPPGVGYTF
14	once	TRBV18	TRBD1	TRBJ1-1	TGTGCCAGCTCATCCAACAGGGGGGACACTGAAGCTTTCTTT	CASSSNRGDTEAFF
14	.	TRBV14	.	TRBJ2-7	TGTGCCAGCAGCCGTTACAGAGCAACCTACGAGCAGTACTTC	CASSRYRATYEQYF